This TCR beta chain is from a study of blood T cell repertoires in COVID-19. As for the study in general: There were acute and convalescent COVID-19 samples, and they came from the United States, Italy and Spain. Sources were T cells, B-cell-depleted T cells, or PBMCs; the material itself was cDNA or gDNA.

Per the study methods: How many nucleated cells were present was estimated from reference gene primer amplification. Method: immunoSEQ multiplex PCR; TCRdb's copy keeps in-frame clones and lacks some. That table gives V, J and clone size, and the DNA gave D and trimming. This table holds over 300,000 clones, 65% to 90% found once. Trimming cost V 4 bases and J 6 bases, with 9 bases left between them. The germline V gene has CDR1 SNHLY and CDR2 FYNNEI. This CDR3 region has 13 residues. The receptor comes from a human donor in a cohort sampled during active COVID-19. The material sequenced was peripheral blood. The rearrangement links TRBV2 to TRBJ1-4, with D unclear. The CDR3 bases are TGTGCCAGCAGTGCCGACGGGGATGAAAAACTGTTTTTT. Translating it yields CASSADGDEKLFF.